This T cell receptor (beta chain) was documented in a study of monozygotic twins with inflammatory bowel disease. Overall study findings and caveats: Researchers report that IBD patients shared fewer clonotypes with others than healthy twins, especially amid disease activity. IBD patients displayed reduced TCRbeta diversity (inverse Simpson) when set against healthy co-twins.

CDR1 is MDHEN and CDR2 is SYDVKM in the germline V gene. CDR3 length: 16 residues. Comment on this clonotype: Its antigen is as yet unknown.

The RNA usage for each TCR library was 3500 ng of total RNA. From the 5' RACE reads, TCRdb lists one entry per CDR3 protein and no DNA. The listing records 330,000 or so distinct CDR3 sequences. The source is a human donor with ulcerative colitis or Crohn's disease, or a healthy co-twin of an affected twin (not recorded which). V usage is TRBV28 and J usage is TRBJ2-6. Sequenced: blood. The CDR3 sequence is CASRTIQLSGANVLTF.